These T cell receptor beta chains were read from a single sample in a study of metastatic and nonmetastatic thyroid tumors. TCRdb re-called the PCR reads with MiXCR. The sample includes about 17,000 clones, less than 25% of them seen just once. The material sequenced was adjacent normal tissue. Receptors originate from a female donor with papillary thyroid cancer or a benign thyroid nodule (not recorded which). Some clones in this sample may be carry-over from other donors' samples. The CDR3 runs from the conserved cysteine through the conserved F or W. The order of the fields is CDR3 protein, CDR3 DNA, V gene, clone size, J gene, D gene. The D gene is left open where the match is weak. Part of the rows lack a size; the others show once, few, many or a class for expanded clones.

CASSTRTVEGAFF TGTGCCAGCAGCACAAGGACAGTCGAGGGGGCTTTCTTT TRBV6-1 - TRBJ1-1 -
CSARDLMGGPRTYGYTF TGCAGTGCTAGAGATCTAATGGGTGGGCCCCGTACTTATGGCTACACCTTC TRBV20-1 many TRBJ1-2 -
CASPPVGDEQYF TGTGCCAGCCCCCCCGTAGGAGACGAGCAGTACTTC TRBV28 medium-sized TRBJ2-7 -
CASSYQTLGGSGYTF TGTGCCAGCAGTTACCAAACCCTTGGGGGGAGCGGCTACACCTTC TRBV6-2/TRBV6-3 few TRBJ1-2 -
CASSVAHGNTIYF TGTGCCAGCAGTGTCGCACATGGAAACACCATATATTTT TRBV2 many TRBJ1-3 -
CASGSTSGANVLTF TGTGCTAGTGGTTCGACCTCCGGGGCCAATGTCCTGACTTTC TRBV12-5 many TRBJ2-6 -
CASSPGQVWGSPLHF TGCGCCAGCAGCCCCGGACAGGTTTGGGGTTCACCCCTCCACTTT TRBV5-1 few TRBJ1-6 TRBD1
CASSYGQGTSYEQYF TGTGCCAGCAGTTACGGACAGGGCACCAGCTACGAGCAGTACTTC TRBV6-5 medium-sized TRBJ2-7 TRBD1
CDTSDSVRGGSYTF TGTGACACAAGTGACTCAGTCAGGGGGGGATCATACACCTTC TRBV24-1 - TRBJ1-2 TRBD1
CSARAERLALRANVLTF TGCAGTGCTAGAGCGGAGCGGCTGGCTCTTAGGGCCAACGTCCTGACTTTC TRBV20-1 many TRBJ2-6 -
CASSVQGGETQYF TGTGCCAGCAGTGTTCAGGGCGGAGAGACCCAGTACTTC TRBV2 many TRBJ2-5 -
CASSYGPGPQHF TGTGCCAGCAGCTACGGACCAGGGCCCCAGCATTTT TRBV5-4 many TRBJ1-5 -
CATSSETFPYQDTQYF TGTGCCACCAGCTCAGAGACATTTCCTTACCAAGATACCCAGTACTTC TRBV15 - TRBJ2-5 -
CSAPGLAYEQYF TGCAGTGCCCCGGGACTAGCCTACGAGCAGTACTTC TRBV20-1 many TRBJ2-7 TRBD2
CASSVSGLAYEQYF TGTGCCAGCAGCGTATCGGGACTAGCCTACGAGCAGTACTTC TRBV9 many TRBJ2-7 TRBD2
CASSLAQGGEQYF TGTGCCAGCAGCTTAGCGCAAGGGGGCGAGCAGTACTTC TRBV7-9 many TRBJ2-7 -
CASSQGLAGEGEQYF TGTGCCAGCAGCCAAGGACTAGCGGGAGAGGGGGAGCAGTACTTC TRBV3-1 - TRBJ2-7 TRBD2
CASRLNPGRSLSGANVLTF TGTGCCAGCAGGCTGAATCCGGGCAGGTCCCTCTCTGGGGCCAACGTCCTGACTTTC TRBV6-2/TRBV6-3 - TRBJ2-6 -
CASSSSGGADPYEQYF TGTGCCAGTAGTTCCTCAGGGGGCGCCGACCCTTACGAGCAGTACTTC TRBV19 many TRBJ2-7 TRBD1
CASSALAVTYEQYF TGTGCCAGCAGTGCCCTAGCGGTAACCTACGAGCAGTACTTC TRBV6-1 few TRBJ2-7 TRBD2
CASRPRDRIYEQYF TGTGCCAGCAGGCCCCGGGATAGGATCTACGAGCAGTACTTC TRBV2 - TRBJ2-7 -
CASSFLGAGANVLTF TGCGCCAGCAGTTTTTTAGGGGCTGGGGCCAACGTCCTGACTTTC TRBV5-1 many TRBJ2-6 -
CASRKGGLNTGELFF TGTGCCAGCAGAAAGGGCGGTTTGAACACCGGGGAGCTGTTTTTT TRBV6-1 few TRBJ2-2 -
CASLRGTYEQYF TGTGCCAGTCTCCGGGGTACCTACGAGCAGTACTTC TRBV2 medium-sized TRBJ2-7 -
CASSLVLRETANYGYTF TGTGCCAGCAGCCTCGTGCTCAGGGAAACAGCTAACTATGGCTACACCTTC TRBV7-8 - TRBJ1-2 -
CSAIRQGSYNEQFF TGCAGTGCTATTCGACAGGGGTCCTACAATGAGCAGTTCTTC TRBV20-1 once TRBJ2-1 TRBD1
CATSLTRTVPYNEQFF TGTGCCACCAGCCTAACGAGGACAGTACCTTACAATGAGCAGTTCTTC TRBV15 many TRBJ2-1 -
CASSLPRGGVTDTQYF TGTGCCAGCAGCTTACCGAGGGGGGGGGTCACAGATACGCAGTATTTT TRBV5-4 many TRBJ2-3 -
CASSTGRDTEAFF TGTGCCAGCAGTACAGGGAGGGACACTGAAGCTTTCTTT TRBV2 few TRBJ1-1 -
CASRGDQFSAFF TGTGCCAGCAGGGGTGACCAGTTTTCGGCTTTCTTT TRBV6-1 few TRBJ1-1 -
CASSQLLANTGELFF TGTGCCAGCAGCCAACTACTAGCGAACACCGGGGAGCTGTTTTTT TRBV14 many TRBJ2-2 -
CSASLQREKLFF TGCAGTGCTAGTCTGCAAAGGGAAAAACTGTTTTTT TRBV20-1 many TRBJ1-4 -
CASRSTSGSWSQYF TGTGCCAGCAGATCTACTAGCGGTTCATGGTCCCAGTACTTC TRBV6-1 medium-sized TRBJ2-5 TRBD2
CASSQWSLASTDTQYF TGTGCCAGCAGCCAGTGGTCCTTAGCAAGCACAGATACGCAGTATTTT TRBV7-8 - TRBJ2-3 -
CATSDFGSYNEQFF TGTGCCACCAGTGATTTTGGGTCCTACAATGAGCAGTTCTTC TRBV24-1 medium-sized TRBJ2-1 -
CSPKIPTNEKLFF TGCAGCCCAAAGATACCCACTAATGAAAAACTGTTTTTT TRBV20-1 few TRBJ1-4 -
CAGSGYPGCTF TGTGCCGGCAGTGGATACCCAGGGTGCACCTTC TRBV28 - TRBJ1-2 -
CASNLQGPPYEQYF TGCGCCAGCAACCTACAGGGGCCCCCCTACGAGCAGTACTTC TRBV10-2 medium-sized TRBJ2-7 TRBD1
CASSGNGDTQYF TGTGCCAGCAGCGGCAATGGGGATACGCAGTATTTT TRBV9 few TRBJ2-3 -
CASSSRGTGELFF TGTGCCAGCAGCTCACGAGGCACCGGGGAGCTGTTTTTT TRBV12-3/TRBV12-4 medium-sized TRBJ2-2 -
CASRRRQAGADSPLHF TGTGCCAGCAGAAGAAGACAGGCCGGGGCGGATTCACCCCTCCACTTT TRBV6-1 - TRBJ1-6 -